One and the same sample provided the 20 T cell receptor beta chains below, sequenced in a study of spatial heterogeneity in lung cancer. Time point in this sample: sample taken at primary tumor resection. Material for sequencing was whole RNA from tumor, nontumor lung or frozen PBMC, left unsorted. TCRdb reanalysed the 5' RACE reads using MiXCR and keeps one entry per CDR3 protein. The sample includes about 14,000 distinct CDR3 sequences, about a tenth seen only once; the top ten take 25% to 30%. The sequenced sample was PBMCs, obtained at surgery. The receptors shown here come from a male donor with early-stage non-small cell lung cancer.

This clonotype was found a few times. The chain combines TRBV7-7 with TRBJ2-2; 9 nucleotides match TRBD1. The germline V gene has CDR1 SSHAT and CDR2 FNYEAQ (reference sequence). Trimming removed 4 bases from V and 7 bases from J; junction bases left unmatched: 4. The CDR3 contains 14 residues. Written as DNA, the CDR3 is TGTGCCAGCAGCTCTACAGGGGGCATCGGGGAGCTGTTTTTT. Translation: CASSSTGGIGELFF.

This clonotype appeared many times. J is TRBJ2-5 and V is TRBV20-1; TRBD2 agrees at 10 bases. The CDR3 loop spans 14 amino acids. From germline, CDR1 is DFQATT and CDR2 SNEGSKA (reference sequence). Trimming removed 4 bases from V and 3 bases from J; junction bases left unmatched: 5. CDR3 region: CSATRGLAEETQYF. DNA for the CDR3: TGCAGTGCTACGAGAGGACTAGCGGAAGAGACCCAGTACTTC.

This clonotype appeared many times. This rearrangement joins TRBV24-1 to TRBJ2-7, with D tentatively TRBD1 (6 bases). Per the germline V gene, CDR1 is KGHDR and CDR2 is SFDVKD. The CDR3 length is 20 residues. V lost 5 bases and J lost 2, with 30 bases in between. The DNA for the CDR3 is TGTGCCACCAGTGGTCCCCCGAAAACAGGGTCCCCGGGGCCCACCTACGAGCAGTACTTC. Amino acid sequence: CATSGPPKTGSPGPTYEQYF.

Note on this clonotype: Since a much larger clone is just one base distant, this may be a read error. The CDR3 loop reads CASSVRAPNTGEPFF. Written as DNA, the CDR3 is TGTGCCAGCAGCGTACGGGCACCGAACACCGGGGAGCCGTTTTTT. The chain carries TRBV9 and TRBJ2-2, with a tentative D call TRBD2 (5 bases). There are 15 residues in the CDR3. Per the germline V gene, CDR1 is SGDLS and CDR2 is YYNGEE.

The chain uses TRBV6-5 and TRBJ2-3; 8 nucleotides agree with TRBD2. The CDR3 covers 16 residues. Germline values: CDR1 MNHEY, CDR2 SVGAGI. Trimming at V came to 2 bases and at J to 2 bases, leaving 6 bases not matched to a gene. The CDR3 protein is CASSYGTSGPTDTQYF. The DNA of the CDR3 is TGTGCCAGCAGTTACGGAACTAGCGGTCCCACAGATACGCAGTATTTT.

Only a few counts were recorded for this clonotype. At one end, the junction sequence differs from germline, possibly due to a read error. The V gene is TRBV28, the J gene TRBJ2-3, with 7 bases identical to TRBD2. Germline values: CDR1 MDHEN, CDR2 SYDVKM. The CDR3 runs to 13 residues. The CDR3 DNA follows: TGTGCCAGCGGCGGCGGGAGCAAAGATACGCAGTATTTT. Its translation: CASGGGSKDTQYF. Variable domain in full (rest from reference TRBV28 and TRBJ2-3): DVKVTQSSRYLVKRTGEKVFLECVQDMDHENMFWYRQDPGLGLRLIYFSYDVKMKEKGDIPEGYSVSREKKERFSLILESASTNQTSMYLCASGGGSKDTQYFGPGTRLTVL.

This clonotype has more than one count but fewer than ten. V is TRBV29-1 and J is TRBJ2-2, with TRBD2 matching 9 bases. From germline, CDR1 is SQVTM and CDR2 ANQGSEA. This CDR3 comprises 13 residues. V trimming: 6 bases; J trimming: 7 bases; junction bases outside the gene matches: 6. The CDR3 coding sequence is TGCAGCGTGGCGGGAGGGCCGAGCGGGGAGCTGTTTTTT. Its protein product is CSVAGGPSGELFF.

The chain links TRBV28 to TRBJ1-6; 7 nucleotides agree with TRBD1. V lost 5 bases, J lost 9 bases, and 7 bases stayed unmatched. This CDR3 region has 14 residues. Germline V gene data show CDR1 as MDHEN and CDR2 as SYDVKM. CDR3 amino acids: CASSPAHRGSPLHF. CDR3 nucleotides: TGTGCCAGCAGTCCCGCCCACAGGGGTTCACCCCTCCACTTT.

This clonotype appeared many times. The J gene is TRBJ2-3, the V gene TRBV7-3; no definite D call. V was shortened by 1 base and J by 3 bases, with 11 bases between the two germline ends. The germline V gene has CDR1 SGHTA and CDR2 FQGTGA. CDR3 length: 15 amino acids. CDR3 coding DNA: TGTGCCAGCAGCTTAAGACATCAGAGGACAGATACGCAGTATTTT. Its translation: CASSLRHQRTDTQYF.

This sequence joins TRBV29-1 and TRBJ2-1, with TRBD1 as a possible D gene (5 bases). The germline gives CDR1 SQVTM, CDR2 ANQGSEA. The CDR3 is made up of 13 amino acids. V lost 5 bases and J 5 bases, leaving 13 bases between the germline ends. The CDR3 DNA reads as TGCAGCGTTTCCCAGGGATTTGACAATGAGCAGTTCTTC. It yields the protein CSVSQGFDNEQFF.

The rearrangement uses TRBV20-1 and TRBJ1-1; D ambiguous. Trimming took off 7 bases at V and 1 base at J, with 25 bases between the two ends. CDR1 and CDR2 (germline): DFQATT, SNEGSKA (reference sequence). CDR3 length: 17 residues. CDR3 amino acids: CSVGRRLGTMGNTEAFF. Written as DNA, the CDR3 is TGCAGTGTCGGAAGGAGGTTAGGAACCATGGGGAACACTGAAGCTTTCTTT.

In its sample, this clonotype was seen many times. In DNA, the CDR3 is TGTGCCAGCAGCTTAGGATTCTGGGATACGAACTATGGCTACACCTTC. This encodes CASSLGFWDTNYGYTF. The rearrangement links TRBV7-2 to TRBJ1-2; D is ambiguous. This CDR3 contains 16 residues. Trimming stripped 1 base from V and 2 bases from J, with 14 bases between. The germline CDR1 and CDR2 sequences are SGHTA and FQGNSA.

This clonotype has at least ten counts. The chain employs TRBV20-1 and TRBJ2-1; possibly TRBD1 or TRBD2 for D (5 bases each). Germline assignment: CDR1 DFQATT and CDR2 SNEGSKA (reference sequence). V lost 6 bases to trimming and J lost 2 bases, with 26 bases between them. The CDR3 loop spans 18 amino acids. CDR3 sequence: CSATWDGPDRGAYNEQFF. Written as DNA, the CDR3 is TGCAGTGCCACATGGGACGGCCCCGATCGGGGTGCCTACAATGAGCAGTTCTTC.

Ten or more counts support this clonotype. The V and J genes are TRBV7-9 and TRBJ1-4, with 7 bases identical to TRBD1. In germline, CDR1 is SEHNR, CDR2 FQNEAQ (reference sequence). The CDR3 covers 14 residues. Losses at the gene ends were 4 bases for V and 3 bases for J; bases not matched to a gene: 2. The DNA of the CDR3 is TGTGCCAGCAGCTCAGGGGGACCTAATGAAAAACTGTTTTTT. This gives the protein CASSSGGPNEKLFF.

This clonotype was counted ten times or more. The V gene is TRBV12-3 or TRBV12-4, the J gene TRBJ2-2; TRBD1 is a possible D gene (5 bases). V was cut by 5 bases and J by 5 bases, with 12 bases left in between. The CDR3 contains 14 residues. This chain's CDR3 is CASSVTVFTGELFF. DNA for the CDR3: TGTGCCAGCAGTGTGACAGTTTTTACCGGGGAGCTGTTTTTT.

This clonotype was seen many times. The CDR3 is CASSLQGTNSPLHF. CDR3 coding DNA: TGTGCCAGCAGTTTACAGGGAACTAATTCACCCCTCCACTTT. V usage is TRBV27 and J usage is TRBJ1-6, with D possibly TRBD1 on 5 matching bases. Germline V lookup: CDR1 MNHEY, CDR2 SMNVEV (reference sequence). CDR3 size: 14 residues. V was pared by 2 bases and J by 6 bases, with 8 bases between.

This clonotype came up many times. The chain employs TRBV3-1 and TRBJ2-2; 8 nucleotides agree with TRBD2. The germline CDR1 and CDR2 sequences are LGHDT and YNNKEL (reference sequence). V shed 4 bases and J 6 bases; nucleotides not matched to a gene: 4. CDR3 length: 14 amino acids. CDR3 sequence reads: CASSLTGGAGELFF. Written as DNA, the CDR3 is TGTGCCAGCAGCCTTACCGGGGGGGCCGGGGAGCTGTTTTTT.

This clonotype was recorded at least ten times. Here the CDR3 DNA reads TGTGCCACCAGTGTCGGGGCTGAAGCTTTCTTT. Its translation is CATSVGAEAFF. The chain has TRBV24-1 and TRBJ1-1; D uncertain. The CDR3 consists of 11 residues. Per germline, CDR1 KGHDR and CDR2 SFDVKD. V lost 5 bases and J 6 bases, leaving 6 bases between the germline ends.

This clonotype was detected ten times or more. This rearrangement joins TRBV6-6 to TRBJ2-3; D is uncertain. V was cut by 8 bases and J by 0 bases, with 12 bases left in between. The CDR3 has 14 residues. Germline CDR1 is MNHNY and CDR2 is SVGAGI (reference sequence). CDR3 sequence reads: CASSVGDSTDTQYF. The CDR3 DNA follows: TGTGCCAGCTCAGTAGGCGACAGCACAGATACGCAGTATTTT.

This clonotype was seen repeatedly, ten times or more. The chain employs TRBV19 and TRBJ2-5; D is perhaps TRBD1 (6 bases). The CDR3 is 14 amino acids. V lost 4 bases and J 1 base, leaving 10 bases between the germline ends. Germline V gene lookup returns CDR1 LNHDA and CDR2 SQIVND (reference sequence). The CDR3 coding sequence is TGTGCCAGTAGTACCGGACAGCTCCAAGAGACCCAGTACTTC. Translation gives CASSTGQLQETQYF.